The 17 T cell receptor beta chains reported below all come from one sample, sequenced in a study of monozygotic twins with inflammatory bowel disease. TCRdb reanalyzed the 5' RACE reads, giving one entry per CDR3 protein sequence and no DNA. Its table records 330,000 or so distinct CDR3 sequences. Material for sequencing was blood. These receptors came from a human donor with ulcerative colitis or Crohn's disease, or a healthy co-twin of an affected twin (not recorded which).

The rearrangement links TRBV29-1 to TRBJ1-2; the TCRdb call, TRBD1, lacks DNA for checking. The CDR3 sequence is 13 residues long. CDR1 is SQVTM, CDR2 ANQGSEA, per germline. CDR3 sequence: CSVVAFRADGYTF. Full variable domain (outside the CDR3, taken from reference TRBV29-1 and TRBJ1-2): SAVISQKPSRDICQRGTSLTIQCQVDSQVTMMFWYRQQPGQSLTLIATANQGSEATYESGFVIDKFPISRPNLTFSTLTVSNMSPEDSSIYLCSVVAFRADGYTFGSGTRLTVV.

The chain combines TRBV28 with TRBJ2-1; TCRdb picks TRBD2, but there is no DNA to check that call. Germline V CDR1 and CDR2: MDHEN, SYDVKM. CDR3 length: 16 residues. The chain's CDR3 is CASSFSSGGFYNEQFF. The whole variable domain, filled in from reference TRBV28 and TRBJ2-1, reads DVKVTQSSRYLVKRTGEKVFLECVQDMDHENMFWYRQDPGLGLRLIYFSYDVKMKEKGDIPEGYSVSREKKERFSLILESASTNQTSMYLCASSFSSGGFYNEQFFGPGTRLTVL.

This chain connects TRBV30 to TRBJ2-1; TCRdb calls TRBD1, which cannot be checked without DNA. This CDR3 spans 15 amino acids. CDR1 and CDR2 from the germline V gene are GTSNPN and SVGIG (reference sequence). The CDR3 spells CAWSAARGGINEQFF.

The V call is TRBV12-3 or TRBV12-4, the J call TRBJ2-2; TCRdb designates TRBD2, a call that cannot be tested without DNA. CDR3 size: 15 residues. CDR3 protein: CASSLSLAGAGELFF.

The CDR3 protein is CASSLTGVNEQYF. The chain recombines TRBV5-6 with TRBJ2-7; TCRdb names TRBD1, which stays unverified in the absence of DNA. CDR1 SGHDT and CDR2 YYEEEE come from the germline V gene. This CDR3 is 13 amino acids long.

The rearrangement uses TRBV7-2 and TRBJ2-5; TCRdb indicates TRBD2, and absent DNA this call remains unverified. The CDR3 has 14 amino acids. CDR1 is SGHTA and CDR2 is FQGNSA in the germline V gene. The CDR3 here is CASSLNGRGETQYF.

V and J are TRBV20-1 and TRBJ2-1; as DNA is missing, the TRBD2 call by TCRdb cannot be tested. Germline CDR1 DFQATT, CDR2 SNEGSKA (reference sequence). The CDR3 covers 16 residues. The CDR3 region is CSATPTSGRLYNEQFF.

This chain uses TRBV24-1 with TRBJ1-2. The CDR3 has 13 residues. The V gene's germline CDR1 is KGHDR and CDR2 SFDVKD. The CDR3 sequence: CATSEQIGYGYTF.

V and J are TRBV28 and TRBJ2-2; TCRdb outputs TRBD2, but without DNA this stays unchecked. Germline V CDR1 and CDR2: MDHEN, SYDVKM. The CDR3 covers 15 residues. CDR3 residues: CASSSGTSGRGELFF.

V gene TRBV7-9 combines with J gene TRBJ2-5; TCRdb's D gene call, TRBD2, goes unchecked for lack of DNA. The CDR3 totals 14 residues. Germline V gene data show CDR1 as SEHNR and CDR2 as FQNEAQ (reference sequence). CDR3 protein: CASSSSGKQETQYF.

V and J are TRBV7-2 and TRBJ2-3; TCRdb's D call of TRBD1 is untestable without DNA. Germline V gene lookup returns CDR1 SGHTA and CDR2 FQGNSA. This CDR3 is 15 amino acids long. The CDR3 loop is CASSLSRGTSDTQYF.

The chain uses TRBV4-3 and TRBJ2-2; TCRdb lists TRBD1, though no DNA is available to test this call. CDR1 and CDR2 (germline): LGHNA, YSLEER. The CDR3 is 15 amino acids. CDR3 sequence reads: CASSLIGTANGELFF.

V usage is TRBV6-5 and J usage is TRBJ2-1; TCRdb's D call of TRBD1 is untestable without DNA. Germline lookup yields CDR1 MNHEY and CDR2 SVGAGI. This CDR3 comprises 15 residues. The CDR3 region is CASSYLGSSGNEQFF.

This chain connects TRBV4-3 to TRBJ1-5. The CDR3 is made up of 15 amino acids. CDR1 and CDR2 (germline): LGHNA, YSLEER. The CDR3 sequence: CASSQDRYSNQPQHF.

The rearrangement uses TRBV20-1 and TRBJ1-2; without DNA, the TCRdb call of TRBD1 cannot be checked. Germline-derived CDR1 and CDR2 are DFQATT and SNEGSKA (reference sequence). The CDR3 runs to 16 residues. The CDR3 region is CSARAGQQTPNYGYTF.

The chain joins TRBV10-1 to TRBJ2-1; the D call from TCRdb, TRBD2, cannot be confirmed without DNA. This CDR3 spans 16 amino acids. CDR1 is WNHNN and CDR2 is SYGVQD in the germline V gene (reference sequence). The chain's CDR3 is CASSGASGGTYNEQFF.

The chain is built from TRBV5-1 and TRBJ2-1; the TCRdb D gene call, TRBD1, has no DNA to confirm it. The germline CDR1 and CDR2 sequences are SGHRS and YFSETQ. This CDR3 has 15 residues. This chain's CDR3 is CASSLGGQLGNEQFF.